The clone carrying this TCR beta chain was recorded many times. Its cognate antigen is unknown. RNA transcripts provided the source from which TCR beta CDR3 regions were amplified. An initial round of RT-PCR targeting the TCR CDR3 relied on the HTBI primer set. MiXCR was run by TCRdb on the multiplex PCR reads, yielding one entry per CDR3 protein. The repertoire has about 400,000 distinct CDR3 sequences, around 13% of them found once; the top ten carry 5.3%. The data originate from a study of T cells in Graves' hyperthyroidism and ophthalmopathy. Study-wide results and limits: Most thyroid clonotypes expanded above 0.001 appeared in blood too.

The CDR3 has 16 amino acids. The V and J ends lost 5 bases and 4 bases respectively, with 20 bases between them. Germline CDR1 and CDR2: SGHAT and FQNNGV. The V gene is TRBV11-2, the J gene TRBJ1-1; D perhaps matches TRBD1 (5 bases). The sequenced sample consisted of blood. The receptor was derived from a woman aged 18-29 years with Graves' hyperthyroidism. The CDR3 loop is CASSRAGSGARTEAFF. CDR3 sequence (DNA): TGTGCCAGCAGCCGCGCTGGGTCCGGGGCGCGCACTGAAGCTTTCTTT.